These 5 T cell receptor beta chains share one sample of origin, sequenced in a study of regulatory T cells in long-lasting Graves disease. Arm-PCR of CDR3 regions and iRepertoire HTBI primers were used to build TCR beta libraries. TCRdb recomputed calls from the multiplex PCR reads with MiXCR, one row per CDR3 protein. Among under 700,000 distinct CDR3 sequences listed, about 16% were seen once. Time point: newly diagnosed GD, antithyroid drugs for less than 3 months. PBMC RNA was the source of the TCR library. The sample was also reused in another study, on T cells in Graves' hyperthyroidism and ophthalmopathy.

The starting material was peripheral blood mononuclear cells (PBMCs), obtained at new diagnosis, from a patient treated with antithyroid drugs. These receptors were obtained from a woman aged 40-60 years with Graves disease.

This clonotype was found many times. The chain uses TRBV11-3 and TRBJ2-3, with TRBD2 identical over 8 bases. CDR1 is SGHNT, CDR2 YENEEA, per germline. J gave up 1 base and V 4 bases, and 13 bases lay outside the gene matches. The CDR3 consists of 18 residues. The CDR3 protein is CASSSSGGLSGGTDTQYF. In nucleotides, the CDR3 is TGTGCCAGCAGCTCGTCGGGGGGGCTGAGCGGCGGCACAGATACGCAGTATTTT.

Notes on this clonotype: A much bigger clone sits one base away, suggesting this may be a read error. The chain is built from TRBV12-3 or TRBV12-4 and TRBJ1-5; D perhaps matches TRBD1 (6 bases). This CDR3 comprises 15 residues. V was clipped by 7 bases and J by 0 bases, with 13 bases between them. This CDR3 is CASNPRGDSNQPQHF. The CDR3 region has the DNA TGTGCCAGCAACCCGAGGGGGGATAGCAATCAGCCCCAGCATTTT.

V usage is TRBV20-1 and J usage is TRBJ1-5; TRBD1 agrees at 9 bases. With V trimmed by 6 bases and J by 2 bases, 5 bases remained unmatched. CDR1 is DFQATT and CDR2 is SNEGSKA in the germline V gene (reference sequence). There are 14 residues in the CDR3. CDR3 residues: CSAHRTGGNQPQHF. The CDR3, as DNA: TGCAGTGCCCATAGGACAGGGGGCAATCAGCCCCAGCATTTT.

At least ten counts were recorded for this clonotype. The V and J genes are TRBV27 and TRBJ1-5; the match to TRBD1 covers 7 bases. The CDR3 has 15 amino acids. Germline values: CDR1 MNHEY, CDR2 SMNVEV (reference sequence). Unmatched junction bases numbered 5, after V lost 6 bases and J lost 0 bases. As DNA, the CDR3 is TGTGCCAGCAGATCGACAGGGAATAGCAATCAGCCCCAGCATTTT. Its translation is CASRSTGNSNQPQHF.

J is TRBJ2-5 and V is TRBV18; no firm D call. This CDR3 comprises 15 residues. CDR1 is KGHSH, CDR2 LQKENI, per germline. The ends were cut back, 5 bases at V and 2 bases at J, with 15 bases in the middle. The CDR3 sequence is CASSWLGTEQETQYF. In DNA, the CDR3 is TGTGCCAGCTCATGGTTAGGCACGGAACAAGAGACCCAGTACTTC.